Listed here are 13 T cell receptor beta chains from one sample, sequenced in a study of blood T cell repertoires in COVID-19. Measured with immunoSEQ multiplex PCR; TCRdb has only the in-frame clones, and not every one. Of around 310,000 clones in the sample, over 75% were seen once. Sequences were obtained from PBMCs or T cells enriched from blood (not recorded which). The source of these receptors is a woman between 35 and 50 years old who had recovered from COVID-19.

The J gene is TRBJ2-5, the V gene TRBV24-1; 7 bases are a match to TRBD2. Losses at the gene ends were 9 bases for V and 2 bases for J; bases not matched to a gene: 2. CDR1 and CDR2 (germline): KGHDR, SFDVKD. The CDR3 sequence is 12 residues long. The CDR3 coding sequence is TGTGCCACCCAGCGGGAACAAGAGACCCAGTACTTC. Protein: CATQREQETQYF.

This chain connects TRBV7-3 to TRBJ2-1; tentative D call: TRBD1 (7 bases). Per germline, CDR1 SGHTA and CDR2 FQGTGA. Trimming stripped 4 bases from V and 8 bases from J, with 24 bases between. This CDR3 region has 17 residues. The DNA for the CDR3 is TGTGCCAGCAGCTACCTGAAAGGAGGGGGCTACGGAGATGAGCAGTTCTTC. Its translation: CASSYLKGGGYGDEQFF.

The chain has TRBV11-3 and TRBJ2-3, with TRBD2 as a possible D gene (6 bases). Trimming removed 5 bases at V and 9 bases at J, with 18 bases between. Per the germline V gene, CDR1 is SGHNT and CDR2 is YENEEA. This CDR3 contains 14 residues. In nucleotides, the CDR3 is TGTGCCAGCAGCCCCACGACTAGTGGGGTGACGCAGTATTTT. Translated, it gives CASSPTTSGVTQYF.

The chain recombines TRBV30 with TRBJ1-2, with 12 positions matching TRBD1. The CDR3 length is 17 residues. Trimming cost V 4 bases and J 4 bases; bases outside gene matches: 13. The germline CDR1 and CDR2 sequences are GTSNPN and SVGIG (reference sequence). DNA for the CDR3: TGTGCCTGGAACCCTTCCGGGACAGGGGGCGCGGCCTATGGCTACACCTTC. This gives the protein CAWNPSGTGGAAYGYTF. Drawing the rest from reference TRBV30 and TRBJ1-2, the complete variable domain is SQTIHQWPATLVQPVGSPLSLECTVEGTSNPNLYWYRQAAGRGLQLLFYSVGIGQISSEVPQNLSASRPQDRQFILSSKKLLLSDSGFYLCAWNPSGTGGAAYGYTFGSGTRLTVV.

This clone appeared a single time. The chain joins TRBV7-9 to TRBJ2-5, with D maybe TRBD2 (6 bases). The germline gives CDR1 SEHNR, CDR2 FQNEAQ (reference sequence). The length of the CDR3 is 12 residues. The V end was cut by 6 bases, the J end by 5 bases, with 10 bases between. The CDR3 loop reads CASREGWETQYF. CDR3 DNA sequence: TGTGCCAGCAGGGAGGGTTGGGAGACCCAGTACTTC.

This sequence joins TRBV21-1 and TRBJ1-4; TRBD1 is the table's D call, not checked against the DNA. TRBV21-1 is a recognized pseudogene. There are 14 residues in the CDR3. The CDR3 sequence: CASSSQQGQEKLFF. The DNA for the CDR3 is TGTGCCAGCAGCAGTCAACAGGGGCAGGAAAAACTGTTTTTT.

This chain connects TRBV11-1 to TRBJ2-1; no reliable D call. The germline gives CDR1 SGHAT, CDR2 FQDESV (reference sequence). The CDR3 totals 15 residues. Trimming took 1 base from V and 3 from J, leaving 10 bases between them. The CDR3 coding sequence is TGTGCCAGCAGCTTAGTTGAGAAGTACTACAATGAGCAGTTCTTC. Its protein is CASSLVEKYYNEQFF.

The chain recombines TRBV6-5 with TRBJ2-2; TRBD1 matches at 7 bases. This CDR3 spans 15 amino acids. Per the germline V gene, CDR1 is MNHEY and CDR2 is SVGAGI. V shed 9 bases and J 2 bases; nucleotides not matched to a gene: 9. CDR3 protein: CASRSGTVNTGELFF. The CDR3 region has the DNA TGTGCCAGTCGTTCCGGGACAGTAAACACCGGGGAGCTGTTTTTT.

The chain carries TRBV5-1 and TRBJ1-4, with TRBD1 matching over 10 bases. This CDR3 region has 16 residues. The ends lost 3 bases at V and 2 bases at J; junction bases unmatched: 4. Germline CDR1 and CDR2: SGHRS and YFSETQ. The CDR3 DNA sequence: TGCGCCAGCAGCTACGGACAGGGGGGGACTAATGAAAAACTGTTTTTT. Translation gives CASSYGQGGTNEKLFF. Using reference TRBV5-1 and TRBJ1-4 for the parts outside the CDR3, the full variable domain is KAGVTQTPRYLIKTRGQQVTLSCSPISGHRSVSWYQQTPGQGLQFLFEYFSETQRNKGNFPGRFSGRQFSNSRSEMNVSTLELGDSALYLCASSYGQGGTNEKLFFGSGTQLSVL.

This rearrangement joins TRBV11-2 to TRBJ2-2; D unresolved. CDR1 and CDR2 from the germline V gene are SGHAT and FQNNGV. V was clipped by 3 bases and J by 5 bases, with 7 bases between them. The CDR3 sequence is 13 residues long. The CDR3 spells CASSFRGTGELFF. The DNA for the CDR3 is TGTGCCAGCAGCTTCCGAGGAACCGGGGAGCTGTTTTTT.

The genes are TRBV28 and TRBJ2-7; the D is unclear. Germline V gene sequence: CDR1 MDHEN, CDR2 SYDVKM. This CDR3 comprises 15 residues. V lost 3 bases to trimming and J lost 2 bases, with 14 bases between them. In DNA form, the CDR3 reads TGTGCCAGCAGTTTGTACAGTAGGATTACCTACGAGCAGTACTTC. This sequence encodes CASSLYSRITYEQYF.

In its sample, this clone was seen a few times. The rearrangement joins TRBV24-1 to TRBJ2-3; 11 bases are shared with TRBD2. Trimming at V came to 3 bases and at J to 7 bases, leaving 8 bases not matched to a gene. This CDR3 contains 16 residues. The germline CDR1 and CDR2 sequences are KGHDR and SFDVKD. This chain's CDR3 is CATSDPGTSGSHTQYF. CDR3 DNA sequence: TGTGCCACCAGTGATCCGGGTACTAGCGGGAGTCATACGCAGTATTTT.

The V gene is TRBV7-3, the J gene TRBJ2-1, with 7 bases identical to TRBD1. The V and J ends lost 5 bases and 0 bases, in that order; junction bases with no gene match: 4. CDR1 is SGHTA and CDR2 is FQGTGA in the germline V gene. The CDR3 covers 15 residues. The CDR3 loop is CASSPGDSSYNEQFF. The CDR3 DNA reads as TGTGCCAGCAGCCCAGGGGACAGCTCCTACAATGAGCAGTTCTTC.